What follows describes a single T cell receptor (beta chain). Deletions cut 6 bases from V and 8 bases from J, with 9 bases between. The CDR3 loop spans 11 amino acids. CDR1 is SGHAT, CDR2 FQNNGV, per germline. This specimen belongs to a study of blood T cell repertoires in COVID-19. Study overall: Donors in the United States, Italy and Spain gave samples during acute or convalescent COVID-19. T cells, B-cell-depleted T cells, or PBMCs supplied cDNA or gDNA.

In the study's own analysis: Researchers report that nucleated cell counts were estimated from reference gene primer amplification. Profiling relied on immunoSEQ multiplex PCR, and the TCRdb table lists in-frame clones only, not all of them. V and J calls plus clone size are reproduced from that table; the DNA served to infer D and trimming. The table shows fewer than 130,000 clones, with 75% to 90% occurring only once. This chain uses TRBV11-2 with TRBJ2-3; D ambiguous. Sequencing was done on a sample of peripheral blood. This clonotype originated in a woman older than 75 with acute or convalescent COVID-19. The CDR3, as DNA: TGTGCCAGCAGACAGTTGGGTACGCAGTATTTT. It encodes CASRQLGTQYF.